Sequencing of this TCR beta chain was carried out in a study of T cell responses to AZD1222 COVID-19 vaccine. Overall study results and limits: The span of vaccine-associated CD4 TCRs extended across spike, with dominance at 160-218 and 743-854.

TCRdb's copy holds only in-frame clones and misses some; the assay was immunoSEQ multiplex PCR. The repertoire holds more than 100,000 clones, with 75% to 95% as singletons. This clone has a single count. Antigen: not known. This receptor was taken from an adult who received the AZD1222 COVID-19 vaccine. The input for sequencing was peripheral blood, taken 28 days after the second AZD1222 dose.

CDR3 nucleotide sequence: TGTGCCAGCAGCCCCCGGACAAGCACAGATACGCAGTATTTT. As protein: CASSPRTSTDTQYF. This rearrangement joins TRBV6-5 to TRBJ2-3; D may be TRBD1 (5 bases). CDR3 length equals 14 residues. Per germline, CDR1 MNHEY and CDR2 SVGAGI. V was clipped by 6 bases and J by 0 bases, with 10 bases between them.